This entry lists 21 T cell receptor beta chains sequenced from one sample in a study of control samples from healthy donors and cancer patients. Generated by immunoSEQ multiplex PCR, the TCRdb table keeps only in-frame clones and is missing some. The sample holds some 90,000 clones, about 89% seen once. Material: blood. The receptors were sampled from a woman aged 60-75 years in good health.

V usage is TRBV4-1 and J usage is TRBJ2-1; the D gene is possibly TRBD2 (7 bases). V dropped 6 bases and J dropped 4 bases, with 16 bases sitting between them. This CDR3 comprises 15 residues. Germline CDR1 MGHRA, CDR2 YSYEKL. The chain's CDR3 is CASRSLGGRYNEQFF. The DNA for the CDR3 is TGCGCCAGCAGAAGTCTGGGGGGGCGATACAATGAGCAGTTCTTC.

J is TRBJ2-7 and V is TRBV23-1; a possible D gene is TRBD1 (5 bases). TRBV23-1 is an ORF for which the function is uncertain. V was clipped by 0 bases and J by 2 bases, with 11 bases between them. The length of the CDR3 is 15 residues. For the CDR3, the DNA is TGCGCCAGCAGTCAATCCTGGCAGGGCCCCTACGAGCAGTACTTC. It yields the protein CASSQSWQGPYEQYF.

The V and J genes are TRBV7-8 and TRBJ2-1; D not resolved. The CDR3 loop spans 14 amino acids. Germline loops: CDR1 SGHVS, CDR2 FQNEAQ. Trimming removed 5 bases from V and 5 bases from J, with 13 bases in between. The CDR3 DNA reads as TGTGCCAGCAGCCCCTCCCACCGTAACAATGAGCAGTTCTTC. Translated, it gives CASSPSHRNNEQFF.

This clone was recorded a few times. V usage is TRBV28 and J usage is TRBJ1-2; D gene uncertain. Germline V gives CDR1 MDHEN, CDR2 SYDVKM. There are 17 residues in the CDR3. Trimming shortened V by 6 bases and J by 14 bases, and 34 bases separated the two germline ends. This CDR3 reads CASSKMNVKIRADSLTF. Here the CDR3 DNA reads TGTGCCAGCAGCAAAATGAACGTAAAAATCCGGGCCGACTCCCTGACCTTC.

The gene calls are TRBV27 and TRBJ1-1; D remains ambiguous. Trimming shortened V by 0 bases and J by 1 base, and 6 bases separated the two germline ends. This CDR3 is built from 14 residues. CDR1 and CDR2 (germline): MNHEY, SMNVEV (reference sequence). In nucleotides, the CDR3 is TGTGCCAGCAGTTTATCCGCCCCGAACACTGAAGCTTTCTTT. Translation gives CASSLSAPNTEAFF.

The rearrangement links TRBV7-2 to TRBJ2-5; 10 bases line up with TRBD2. The J segment lost 2 bases and the V segment lost 5 bases, leaving 5 bases of the junction unmatched. CDR3 length equals 15 residues. Looked up from germline, CDR1 is SGHTA and CDR2 is FQGNSA. The CDR3 spells CASSIIAGGQETQYF. Written as DNA, the CDR3 is TGTGCCAGCAGCATTATAGCGGGGGGTCAAGAGACCCAGTACTTC.

This sequence joins TRBV4-1 and TRBJ2-1; 7 bases align to TRBD2. With V trimmed by 3 bases and J by 2 bases, 16 bases remained unmatched. In germline, CDR1 is MGHRA, CDR2 YSYEKL. CDR3 length equals 19 residues. The CDR3 nucleotides read TGCGCCAGCAGCCAGACCCGCGGAAGAAGCGGGGCCCCCTACAATGAGCAGTTCTTC. Its protein is CASSQTRGRSGAPYNEQFF.

This clone was seen only once. The gene calls are TRBV2 and TRBJ1-1; tentatively, D is TRBD1 (5 bases). Trimming left V 3 bases short and J 1 base short, with 6 bases between. CDR3 length equals 13 residues. Germline values: CDR1 SNHLY, CDR2 FYNNEI. The CDR3 is CASSDQGNTEAFF. The DNA of the CDR3 is TGTGCCAGCAGTGATCAGGGGAACACTGAAGCTTTCTTT.

The V gene is TRBV7-6, the J gene TRBJ2-5; 15 bases fit TRBD2. The V segment lost 4 bases and the J segment 2 bases; nucleotides outside the gene matches: 2. There are 16 residues in the CDR3. CDR1 and CDR2 from the germline V gene are SGHVS and FNYEAQ. This CDR3 reads CASSWGLAGGQETQYF. CDR3 DNA sequence: TGTGCCAGCAGCTGGGGACTAGCGGGGGGACAAGAGACCCAGTACTTC.

The V call is TRBV12-1, the J call TRBJ2-1. TRBV12-1 is shown as a pseudogene. This CDR3 is built from 15 residues. This chain's CDR3 is CASSFDMGTFNEQFF. The CDR3, as DNA: TGTGCCAGCAGCTTTGATATGGGGACCTTCAATGAGCAGTTCTTC.

The chain has TRBV27 and TRBJ2-7; TRBD2 might be the D (6 bases). V gave up 2 bases and J gave up 3 bases, with 11 bases separating them. This CDR3 has 14 residues. Germline values: CDR1 MNHEY, CDR2 SMNVEV (reference sequence). The CDR3 DNA reads as TGTGCCAGCAGTTTAGTGGGGGGAAACTACGAGCAGTACTTC. Translating it yields CASSLVGGNYEQYF.

This sequence joins TRBV7-9 and TRBJ1-4, with D hard to call. With 0 bases removed from V and 7 bases from J, the gap between germline ends came to 12 bases. Germline V gives CDR1 SEHNR, CDR2 FQNEAQ (reference sequence). This CDR3 region has 15 residues. CDR3: CASSLAEGFGEKLFF. The CDR3 DNA follows: TGTGCCAGCAGCTTAGCTGAAGGGTTTGGTGAAAAACTGTTTTTT.

V usage is TRBV11-2 and J usage is TRBJ2-7; a weak D match, TRBD2 (6 bases). Between the trimmed V and J ends, which lost 4 bases and 0 bases, there was a span of 16 bases. CDR3 size: 16 residues. The germline V gene encodes CDR1 SGHAT and CDR2 FQNNGV. The CDR3, as DNA: TGTGCCAGCAGCTGGACCGGGACTCTAAGCTCCTACGAGCAGTACTTC. It is translated as CASSWTGTLSSYEQYF.

The V gene is TRBV4-1, the J gene TRBJ2-7, with 8 bases fitting TRBD1. CDR3 length: 14 amino acids. Germline V lookup: CDR1 MGHRA, CDR2 YSYEKL. The ends lost 3 bases at V and 6 bases at J; junction bases unmatched: 7. This CDR3 is CASSHDRGNGEQYF. CDR3 coding DNA: TGCGCCAGCAGCCACGACAGGGGTAACGGCGAGCAGTACTTC.

The V call is TRBV11-3, the J call TRBJ1-1; D gene unclear. Germline assignment: CDR1 SGHNT and CDR2 YENEEA. This CDR3 comprises 13 residues. V lost 5 bases and J 8 bases, leaving 15 bases between the germline ends. CDR3 in DNA: TGTGCCAGCAGCGAAGACATCCGGGCAGAAGCTTTCTTT. This translates into CASSEDIRAEAFF. Full variable domain (remainder filled in from reference TRBV11-3 and TRBJ1-1): EAGVVQSPRYKIIEKKQPVAFWCNPISGHNTLYWYLQNLGQGPELLIRYENEEAVDDSQLPKDRFSAERLKGVDSTLKIQPAELGDSAVYLCASSEDIRAEAFFGQGTRLTVV.

The V call is TRBV7-2, the J call TRBJ2-7, with 10 bases fitting TRBD1. Germline assignment: CDR1 SGHTA and CDR2 FQGNSA. V shed 5 bases, J shed 5 bases, and the junction held 9 bases outside the gene matches. The CDR3 consists of 15 residues. CDR3: CASSPDRGPSHEQYF. The CDR3 DNA follows: TGTGCCAGCAGCCCAGACAGGGGGCCATCCCACGAGCAGTACTTC.

This sequence joins TRBV18 and TRBJ2-5, with 10 bases matching TRBD2. J was trimmed by 3 bases and V by 5 bases; bases with no gene match: 12. The CDR3 extends over 17 amino acids. The germline V gene has CDR1 KGHSH and CDR2 LQKENI. Written as DNA, the CDR3 is TGTGCCAGCTCATCGAAAGCAGGACTAGCGGTTGAAGAGACCCAGTACTTC. Amino acids: CASSSKAGLAVEETQYF.

The chain uses TRBV7-8 and TRBJ1-2; D perhaps matches TRBD1 (6 bases). Germline-derived CDR1 and CDR2 are SGHVS and FQNEAQ. V lost 4 bases, J lost 13 bases, and 16 bases lay in between. The length of the CDR3 is 12 residues. The CDR3 here is CASSSETGPATF. The CDR3 DNA is TGTGCCAGCAGCTCCGAAACAGGGCCGGCCACCTTC.

The chain is built from TRBV5-1 and TRBJ2-7; 8 bases are a match to TRBD2. This CDR3 spans 14 amino acids. Trimming at V came to 4 bases and at J to 0 bases, leaving 3 bases not matched to a gene. Germline CDR1 reads SGHRS; CDR2 reads YFSETQ. CDR3 DNA sequence: TGCGCCAGCAGCGAGACTAGCGCCTCCTACGAGCAGTACTTC. Protein: CASSETSASYEQYF.

V is TRBV10-3 and J is TRBJ2-7; 9 bases agree with TRBD2. The CDR3 has 14 residues. After removal of 6 bases from V and 5 bases from J, the junction contained 8 bases not matched to a gene. Germline V lookup: CDR1 ENHRY, CDR2 SYGVKD. The CDR3 DNA reads as TGTGCCATCAGGGGCGGGAGGGCCAGCGACGAGCAGTACTTC. Translation gives CAIRGGRASDEQYF.

V usage is TRBV11-3 and J usage is TRBJ1-1; 8 bases line up with TRBD1. J gave up 9 bases and V 5 bases, and 8 bases lay outside the gene matches. Germline CDR1 and CDR2: SGHNT and YENEEA. This CDR3 region has 13 residues. This CDR3 reads CASSNRTGRKAFF. The CDR3 DNA is TGTGCCAGCAGCAACCGGACAGGGAGGAAAGCTTTCTTT.